This T cell receptor beta chain derives from a study of cytomegalovirus exposure and HLA in healthy donors. Study observations and caveats: The listing of 150 to 200 TCR beta chains classed them as cytomegalovirus-associated.

Concerning this clone itself: Antigen specificity is unknown. One junction end does not reproduce the germline sequence, and a read error may be involved.

PCR amplification relied on 60 Vbeta primers (plus 13 Jbeta primers). Using immunoSEQ multiplex PCR, the repertoire was profiled, and TCRdb retains in-frame clones only, with some absent. The sample yields some 150,000 clones, approximately 79% seen once. Germline-derived CDR1 and CDR2 are GTSNPN and SVGIG (reference sequence). CDR3 length: 14 amino acids. The chain carries TRBV30 and TRBJ1-1; no definite D call. The sequenced sample consisted of PBMCs. The sequence was obtained from a man aged 40-49 years in good health and CMV-seronegative. This CDR3 is CAWSVLAGNAEAFF. In DNA, the CDR3 is TGTGCCTGGAGTGTACTAGCGGGGAACGCTGAAGCTTTCTTT.